This passage covers 14 T cell receptor beta chains from one sample sequenced in a study of T cells in Graves' hyperthyroidism and ophthalmopathy. TCR beta CDR3 regions were amplified from RNA transcripts. Carried out on the TCR CDR3, a first-round RT-PCR used the HTBI primer set. TCRdb independently ran MiXCR on the multiplex PCR reads; one entry per CDR3 protein. The sample contains about 370,000 distinct CDR3 sequences, nearly 15% of which appear only once. Sequencing was carried out using blood. The source of these receptors is a woman aged 60 to 75 with Graves' ophthalmopathy.

This clonotype was counted at least ten times. The chain recombines TRBV2 with TRBJ1-5; D not certain. This CDR3 region has 13 residues. V lost 8 bases to trimming and J lost 4 bases, with 12 bases between them. Looked up from germline, CDR1 is SNHLY and CDR2 is FYNNEI. CDR3 in DNA: TGTGCCAGCCGCGTCGGGGAAAATCAGCCCCAGCATTTT. It translates to CASRVGENQPQHF.

In its sample, this clonotype was seen a few times. The chain's CDR3 is CSALAGGLGETQYF. CDR3 DNA sequence: TGCAGTGCCCTAGCGGGAGGGCTAGGAGAGACCCAGTACTTC. V is TRBV20-1 and J is TRBJ2-5; 12 bases are a match to TRBD2. This CDR3 contains 14 residues. J gave up 4 bases and V 6 bases, and 6 bases lay outside the gene matches. Germline CDR1 reads DFQATT; CDR2 reads SNEGSKA (reference sequence).

In this sample, this clonotype turned up many times. V is TRBV7-2 and J is TRBJ2-7; 8 bases are a match to TRBD2. The junction had 10 bases not matched to a gene; V was cut back by 5 bases and J by 4 bases. This CDR3 has 15 residues. Germline V gene data show CDR1 as SGHTA and CDR2 as FQGNSA. The CDR3 sequence: CASSATSGGGYEQYF. As DNA, the CDR3 is TGTGCCAGCAGCGCCACTAGCGGAGGAGGGTACGAGCAGTACTTC. Complete variable domain (other parts from reference TRBV7-2 and TRBJ2-7): GAGVSQSPSNKVTEKGKDVELRCDPISGHTALYWYRQSLGQGLEFLIYFQGNSAPDKSGLPSDRFSAERTGGSVSTLTIQRTQQEDSAVYLCASSATSGGGYEQYFGPGTRLTVT.

This clonotype has ten or more counts. The V gene is TRBV7-2, the J gene TRBJ2-7; D is undetermined. There are 12 residues in the CDR3. V lost 2 bases, J lost 2 bases, and 4 bases lay in between. Germline V CDR1 and CDR2: SGHTA, FQGNSA. The chain's CDR3 is CASSLLPYEQYF. CDR3 DNA: TGTGCCAGCAGCTTACTCCCCTACGAGCAGTACTTC. The full variable domain, with the rest looked up from reference TRBV7-2 and TRBJ2-7, is GAGVSQSPSNKVTEKGKDVELRCDPISGHTALYWYRQSLGQGLEFLIYFQGNSAPDKSGLPSDRFSAERTGGSVSTLTIQRTQQEDSAVYLCASSLLPYEQYFGPGTRLTVT.

In regard to this clonotype: A much larger clone sits a single nucleotide away, making a read error possible. V gene TRBV2 combines with J gene TRBJ2-2, with D uncertain. Germline V CDR1 and CDR2: SNHLY, FYNNEI. CDR3 length: 14 amino acids. CDR3 sequence: CVSSVVWGTGELFF. The CDR3 DNA reads as TGTGTCAGCAGTGTGGTGTGGGGTACCGGGGAGCTGTTTTTT.

Ten or more counts support this clonotype. V usage is TRBV28 and J usage is TRBJ2-1; D ambiguous. Per germline, CDR1 MDHEN and CDR2 SYDVKM. The V end lost 2 bases, the J end lost 5 bases, and 7 bases lay between the germline ends. The CDR3 is 13 residues long. CDR3 protein: CASSLTSHNEQFF. The CDR3 DNA reads as TGTGCCAGCAGTTTAACCAGTCACAATGAGCAGTTCTTC.

V and J are TRBV4-1 and TRBJ1-6, with unresolved D. Trimming shortened V by 0 bases and J by 9 bases, and 12 bases separated the two germline ends. The CDR3 totals 15 residues. Germline lookup yields CDR1 MGHRA and CDR2 YSYEKL. DNA of the CDR3: TGCGCCAGCAGCCAAGAATCCGGGTACGGTTCACCCCTCCACTTT. It codes for CASSQESGYGSPLHF.

The table lists this clonotype with many counts. The chain carries TRBV20-1 and TRBJ2-5; TRBD1 is a possible D gene (5 bases). This CDR3 spans 14 amino acids. Germline CDR1 and CDR2: DFQATT and SNEGSKA (reference sequence). V dropped 7 bases and J dropped 4 bases, with 19 bases sitting between them. In DNA, the CDR3 is TGCAGTGTCCCGGACCCAATCAGGGCAGAGACCCAGTACTTC. This translates into CSVPDPIRAETQYF.

The V and J genes are TRBV7-3 and TRBJ2-2, with 7 bases aligning to TRBD2. J lost 7 bases, V lost 5 bases, and 10 bases had no gene match. This CDR3 comprises 15 residues. CDR1 and CDR2 from the germline V gene are SGHTA and FQGTGA. The CDR3: CASSPEGRESGELFF. CDR3 DNA: TGTGCCAGCAGCCCCGAGGGGCGGGAGAGCGGGGAGCTGTTTTTT.

The chain's CDR3 is CASSVAGGFGNTIYF. Here the CDR3 DNA reads TGTGCCAGCAGCGTAGCTGGTGGCTTTGGAAACACCATATATTTT. The chain recombines TRBV9 with TRBJ1-3, with D uncertain. This CDR3 is built from 15 residues. CDR1 SGDLS and CDR2 YYNGEE come from the germline V gene. Trimming pared 0 bases from V and 3 bases from J, leaving 10 bases between.

This sequence joins TRBV5-8 and TRBJ2-7, with TRBD2 as a possible D gene (6 bases). Germline V gene sequence: CDR1 SGHTS, CDR2 YDEGEE. The CDR3 is made up of 16 amino acids. The V gene lost 0 bases and the J gene lost 5 bases, with 18 bases spanning the gap. CDR3 protein: CASSLAGAGWGDEQYF. Here the CDR3 DNA reads TGTGCCAGCAGCTTGGCCGGAGCGGGTTGGGGGGACGAGCAGTACTTC. Full variable domain (missing parts from reference TRBV5-8 and TRBJ2-7): EAGVTQSPTHLIKTRGQQATLRCSPISGHTSVYWYQQALGLGLQFLLWYDEGEERNRGNFPPRFSGRQFPNYSSELNVNALELEDSALYLCASSLAGAGWGDEQYFGPGTRLTVT.

There are many counts of this clonotype. The chain uses TRBV12-3 or TRBV12-4 and TRBJ2-1, with D perhaps assigned TRBD1 or TRBD2 (5 bases each). Deletions cut 2 bases from V and 1 base from J, with 12 bases between. CDR3 size: 16 residues. For the CDR3, the DNA is TGTGCCAGCAGTTTATGGAGTGGGGGATCCTACAATGAGCAGTTCTTC. Translating gives CASSLWSGGSYNEQFF.

This clonotype was picked up many times. This chain connects TRBV30 to TRBJ2-2; unclear D gene. Germline V CDR1 and CDR2: GTSNPN, SVGIG (reference sequence). V lost 1 base, J lost 3 bases, and 6 bases lay in between. The length of the CDR3 is 13 residues. The CDR3, as DNA: TGTGCCTGGAGTGGTCAGTACACCGGGGAGCTGTTTTTT. This encodes CAWSGQYTGELFF.

This clonotype was seen at least ten times. The rearrangement joins TRBV3-1 to TRBJ2-7, with unresolved D. V lost 0 bases, J lost 0 bases, and 12 bases lay in between. The CDR3 sequence is 16 residues long. Per the germline V gene, CDR1 is LGHDT and CDR2 is YNNKEL (reference sequence). The CDR3 protein is CASSQDERTYSYEQYF. DNA for the CDR3: TGTGCCAGCAGCCAAGACGAGCGAACCTACTCCTACGAGCAGTACTTC.